This TCR beta chain was observed in a study of blood T cell repertoires in COVID-19. Whole-study context: Donors in the United States, Italy and Spain gave samples during acute or convalescent COVID-19. The analysed material was cDNA or gDNA that came from T cells, B-cell-depleted T cells, or PBMCs.

The CDR3 length is 13 residues. Trimming pared 0 bases from V and 5 bases from J, leaving 7 bases between. In germline, CDR1 is SGHAT, CDR2 FQNNGV. Original handling: Amplification of reference gene primers was used by the study to estimate nucleated cell counts. Assay used: immunoSEQ multiplex PCR; TCRdb lists only in-frame clones, some missing. That table is the source of V, J and clone size, and D and trimming were worked out from the DNA. The profile shows approximately 190,000 clones, 90% of them singletons. This chain links TRBV11-2 with TRBJ1-1; TRBD1 might be the D (6 bases). Sequenced sample: peripheral blood. This receptor was obtained from a man aged 50 to 60 with acute or convalescent COVID-19. In nucleotides, the CDR3 is TGTGCCAGCAGCTTAGATGGACAGACTGAAGCTTTCTTT. This sequence encodes CASSLDGQTEAFF.